A selection of T cell receptor beta chains follows, all from one sample in a study of OX40 agonist ivuxolimab in advanced cancers. This table comes from immunoSEQ multiplex PCR, and its TCRdb copy is limited to in-frame clones, with some not included. Of approximately 59,000 clones in the sample, 81% are singletons; the top ten hold 0.75%. The sample in question was CD4+ or CD8+ T cells sorted from blood, obtained in a trial of the OX40 agonist ivuxolimab. Receptor source: an adult with an advanced solid tumor such as melanoma, head and neck, liver or kidney cancer. The CDR3 runs from the conserved cysteine through the conserved F or W. The order of the fields is clone size, D gene, J gene, V gene, CDR3 DNA, CDR3 protein. The D gene is left open where the match is weak. The size entry is marked missing in some rows and otherwise reads once, few, many or a size class.

clone size: .; D gene: .; J gene: TRBJ1-6; V gene: TRBV5-1; CDR3 DNA: TGCGCCAGCAGGCGAGACCTGAGCTCCTATAATTCACCCCTCCACTTT; CDR3 protein: CASRRDLSSYNSPLHF
clone size: .; D gene: .; J gene: TRBJ2-3; V gene: TRBV28; CDR3 DNA: TGTGCCAGCAGGGGGGCCGGGGTCCCAGATACGCAGTATTTT; CDR3 protein: CASRGAGVPDTQYF
clone size: .; D gene: TRBD2; J gene: TRBJ2-7; V gene: TRBV2; CDR3 DNA: TGTGCCAGCAGTGACCCCGAAACAGGGACTAGTTTTGCAGAGCAGTACTTC; CDR3 protein: CASSDPETGTSFAEQYF
clone size: once; D gene: .; J gene: TRBJ2-2; V gene: TRBV5-1; CDR3 DNA: TGCGCCAGCAGCTTGGGTGCGGGTGTCACCGGGGAGCTGTTTTTT; CDR3 protein: CASSLGAGVTGELFF
clone size: .; D gene: .; J gene: TRBJ1-1; V gene: TRBV29-1; CDR3 DNA: TGCAGCGTCGAAAGGGGGGGGGTTAAACCTGAAGCTTTCTTT; CDR3 protein: CSVERGGVKPEAFF
clone size: few; D gene: TRBD1; J gene: TRBJ2-5; V gene: TRBV6-5; CDR3 DNA: TGTGCCAGCAGTTACTTGGGACAGGGAGAGACCCAGTACTTC; CDR3 protein: CASSYLGQGETQYF
clone size: few; D gene: TRBD1; J gene: TRBJ2-3; V gene: TRBV5-1; CDR3 DNA: TGCGCCAGCAGCTTTGGGGACAGGGTATCCGGAGATACGCAGTATTTT; CDR3 protein: CASSFGDRVSGDTQYF
clone size: .; D gene: .; J gene: TRBJ2-1; V gene: TRBV2; CDR3 DNA: TGTGCCAGCAGTGAGTTGACTGACATGGCGCAGTTCTTC; CDR3 protein: CASSELTDMAQFF
clone size: .; D gene: .; J gene: TRBJ2-2; V gene: TRBV7-8; CDR3 DNA: TGTGCCAGCAGCTTATTTCTGGATATGAACACCGGGGAGCTGTTTTTT; CDR3 protein: CASSLFLDMNTGELFF
clone size: .; D gene: .; J gene: TRBJ2-2; V gene: TRBV2; CDR3 DNA: TGTGCCAGCAAGAGCGACACCGGTGGAGGCGGGGAGCTGTTTTTT; CDR3 protein: CASKSDTGGGGELFF
clone size: .; D gene: .; J gene: TRBJ1-2; V gene: TRBV5-4; CDR3 DNA: TGTGCCAGCAGTTACGGGGTATCTGGCTACACCTTC; CDR3 protein: CASSYGVSGYTF
clone size: .; D gene: .; J gene: TRBJ2-5; V gene: TRBV10-1; CDR3 DNA: TGCGCCAGCAGTGAGTCGGGGGCCAGACCCAAAGAGACCCAGTACTTC; CDR3 protein: CASSESGARPKETQYF
clone size: .; D gene: TRBD2; J gene: TRBJ2-7; V gene: TRBV2; CDR3 DNA: TGTGCCAGCAGTGAAGCTGGTAGCGGGGGGAACTACGAGCAGTACTTC; CDR3 protein: CASSEAGSGGNYEQYF
clone size: .; D gene: TRBD1; J gene: TRBJ1-1; V gene: TRBV5-1; CDR3 DNA: TGCGCCAGCAGCCTCTCGACAGGGGATAACACTGAAGCTTTCTTT; CDR3 protein: CASSLSTGDNTEAFF
clone size: once; D gene: .; J gene: TRBJ1-4; V gene: TRBV6-1; CDR3 DNA: TGTGCCAGCAGAATTTTGACGGCGGGGGGACTGTTTTTT; CDR3 protein: CASRILTAGGLFF
clone size: .; D gene: TRBD1; J gene: TRBJ2-7; V gene: TRBV5-1; CDR3 DNA: TGCGCCAGCAGTCGGGACAGCTACGAGCAGTACTTC; CDR3 protein: CASSRDSYEQYF
clone size: .; D gene: TRBD1; J gene: TRBJ1-2; V gene: TRBV28; CDR3 DNA: TGTGCCAGCAGTCCGGGACAGGGGGCGCAAAGTCAACATGGCTACACCTTC; CDR3 protein: CASSPGQGAQSQHGYTF
clone size: once; D gene: TRBD2; J gene: TRBJ2-1; V gene: TRBV2; CDR3 DNA: TGTGCCAGCAGTGAGGGAGGGGAGCAGTTCTTC; CDR3 protein: CASSEGGEQFF
clone size: .; D gene: .; J gene: TRBJ2-7; V gene: TRBV27; CDR3 DNA: TGTGCCAGCGGCTACTCCTACGAGCAGTACTTC; CDR3 protein: CASGYSYEQYF
clone size: once; D gene: .; J gene: TRBJ2-7; V gene: TRBV5-1; CDR3 DNA: TGCGCCAGCAGTTTAGGTAGGAGCTCCTACGAGCAGTACTTC; CDR3 protein: CASSLGRSSYEQYF
clone size: .; D gene: TRBD1; J gene: TRBJ1-2; V gene: TRBV11-3; CDR3 DNA: TGTGCCAGCAGCTCTTACGAAACCGGGACAGGATATGGCTACACCTTC; CDR3 protein: CASSSYETGTGYGYTF
clone size: .; D gene: .; J gene: TRBJ2-1; V gene: TRBV5-8; CDR3 DNA: TGTGCCAGCAGCTTCCTTCGGCAGGGCAATGAGCAGTTCTTC; CDR3 protein: CASSFLRQGNEQFF
clone size: medium-sized; D gene: .; J gene: TRBJ1-2; V gene: TRBV19; CDR3 DNA: TGTGCCAGTACGGCAGGGCCAACGCGGGGCTACACCTTC; CDR3 protein: CASTAGPTRGYTF
clone size: .; D gene: .; J gene: TRBJ2-7; V gene: TRBV2; CDR3 DNA: TGTGCCAGCAGTGAAACCCGGGTCTCCTACGAGCAGTACTTC; CDR3 protein: CASSETRVSYEQYF
clone size: .; D gene: TRBD1; J gene: TRBJ1-5; V gene: TRBV2; CDR3 DNA: TGTGCCAGCAGTTCACCCCCGACAGGGGGCAATCAGCCCCAGCATTTT; CDR3 protein: CASSSPPTGGNQPQHF
clone size: once; D gene: .; J gene: TRBJ2-3; V gene: TRBV5-4; CDR3 DNA: TGTGCCAGCAGCTTGACGGCTAGCACAGATACGCAGTATTTT; CDR3 protein: CASSLTASTDTQYF
clone size: .; D gene: .; J gene: TRBJ1-4; V gene: TRBV7-2; CDR3 DNA: TGTGCCAGCAGCTTAGCGGGGTCAGGACAAAATGAAAAACTGTTTTTT; CDR3 protein: CASSLAGSGQNEKLFF
clone size: .; D gene: TRBD1; J gene: TRBJ1-4; V gene: TRBV19; CDR3 DNA: TGTGCCAGTAGTCCGCGACAGGGTTCTAATGAAAAACTGTTTTTT; CDR3 protein: CASSPRQGSNEKLFF